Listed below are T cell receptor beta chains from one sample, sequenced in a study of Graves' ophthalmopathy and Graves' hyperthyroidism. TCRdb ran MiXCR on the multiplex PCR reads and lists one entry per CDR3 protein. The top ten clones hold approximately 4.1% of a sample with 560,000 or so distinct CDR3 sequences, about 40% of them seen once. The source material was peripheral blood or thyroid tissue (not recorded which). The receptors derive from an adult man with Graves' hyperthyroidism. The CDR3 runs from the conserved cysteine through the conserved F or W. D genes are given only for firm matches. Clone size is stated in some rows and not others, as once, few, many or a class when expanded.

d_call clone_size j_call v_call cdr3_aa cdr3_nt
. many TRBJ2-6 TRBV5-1 CASSLDGVGANVLTF TGCGCCAGCAGCTTGGATGGAGTTGGGGCCAACGTCCTGACTTTC
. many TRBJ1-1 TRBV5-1 CASSPGPLNTEAFF TGCGCCAGCAGCCCGGGACCGCTGAACACTGAAGCTTTCTTT
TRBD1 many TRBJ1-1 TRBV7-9 CASNPRQGGDTEAFF TGTGCCAGCAACCCTCGACAGGGAGGGGACACTGAAGCTTTCTTT
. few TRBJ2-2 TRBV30 CAWGTGTNTGELFF TGTGCCTGGGGTACAGGGACGAACACCGGGGAGCTGTTTTTT
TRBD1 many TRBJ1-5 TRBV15 CATSKDRGQPQHF TGTGCCACCAGCAAGGACAGGGGTCAGCCCCAGCATTTT
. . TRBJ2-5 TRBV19 CASSPSVAETQYF TGTGCCAGTAGTCCTTCAGTGGCGGAGACCCAGTACTTC
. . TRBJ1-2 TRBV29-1 CSLRQGLGYTF TGCAGCCTCCGTCAGGGACTGGGCTACACCTTC
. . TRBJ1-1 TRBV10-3 CAINTGTSGNTEAFF TGTGCCATCAATACCGGGACCTCTGGAAACACTGAAGCTTTCTTT
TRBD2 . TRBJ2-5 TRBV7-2 CASSFLGTRGGLRGGTQYF TGTGCCAGCAGCTTTCTTGGGACTAGGGGGGGATTAAGAGGGGGGACCCAGTACTTC
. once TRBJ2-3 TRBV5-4 CASSLQGAKDTQYF TGTGCCAGCAGCTTGCAAGGGGCTAAAGATACGCAGTATTTT
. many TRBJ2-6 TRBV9 CASSPGPAVLTF TGTGCCAGCAGCCCTGGACCCGCCGTCCTGACTTTC
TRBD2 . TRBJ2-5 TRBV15 CATSRPTQLAGEETQYF TGTGCCACCAGCAGACCGACCCAACTAGCGGGAGAAGAGACCCAGTACTTC
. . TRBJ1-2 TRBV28 CATKGSGENYGYTF TGTGCCACCAAGGGGTCGGGAGAAAACTATGGCTACACCTTC
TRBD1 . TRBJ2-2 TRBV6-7 CASSYSWDRDTGELFF TGTGCCAGCAGTTACTCGTGGGACAGGGACACCGGGGAGCTGTTTTTT
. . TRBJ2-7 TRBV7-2 CASSSRGSAYYEQYF TGTGCCAGCAGCTCAAGGGGTAGCGCATACTACGAGCAGTACTTC
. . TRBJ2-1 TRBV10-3 CAISAGFHEQFF TGTGCCATCAGTGCAGGGTTCCACGAGCAGTTCTTC
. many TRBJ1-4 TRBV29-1 CSVEDLTGWGEKLFF TGCAGCGTTGAGGACCTAACAGGGTGGGGTGAAAAACTGTTTTTT
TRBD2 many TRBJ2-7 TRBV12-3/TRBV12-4 CASREVGGAYEQYF TGTGCCAGCAGAGAGGTCGGGGGGGCTTACGAGCAGTACTTC
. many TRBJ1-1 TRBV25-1 CASSVRENTEAFF TGTGCCAGCAGTGTTAGGGAGAACACTGAAGCTTTCTTT
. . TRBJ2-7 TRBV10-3 CAISESLGEEQYF TGTGCCATCAGTGAGTCTCTAGGCGAGGAGCAGTACTTC
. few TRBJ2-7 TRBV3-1 CASSHLDREQYF TGTGCCAGCAGCCATTTGGATCGCGAGCAGTACTTC